Listed below are T cell receptor beta chains from one sample, sequenced in a study of blood T cell repertoires in COVID-19. Only in-frame clones appear in the TCRdb table, and some are missing; sequencing was by immunoSEQ multiplex PCR. This table has about 200,000 clones, over 70% appearing once. Sequencing was performed on peripheral blood. All receptors come from a woman between 45 and 65 years old with acute or convalescent COVID-19. CDR3s include the opening cysteine and the closing phenylalanine or tryptophan. A D gene is named only where the DNA matches it firmly. Expanded clones are given a class, and other clones once, few, many or no size at all.

>TRBJ2-7|NA|TRBV27|TRBD1
TGTGCCAGCAGTCCCGACCTCCGGGACAGGGCGTACTTC
CASSPDLRDRAYF
>TRBJ1-2|NA|TRBV10-3|TRBD1
TGTGCCATCAGTGAAGACGGGACAGGGGCTTCGGTCTACGGCTACACCTTC
CAISEDGTGASVYGYTF
>TRBJ2-2|once|TRBV18|NA
TGTGCCAGCTCACCGCCCGGTATCGGTTTGACCGGGGAGCTGTTTTTT
CASSPPGIGLTGELFF
>TRBJ1-1|few|TRBV28|TRBD1
TGTGCCAGCAGTTTCACAGGGGGCTCTGAAGCTTTCTTT
CASSFTGGSEAFF
>TRBJ2-3|NA|TRBV29-1|TRBD2
TGCAGCGTTGAGCCGGTAGGACTAGCGGCAGATACGCAGTATTTT
CSVEPVGLAADTQYF
>TRBJ2-7|once|TRBV20-1|TRBD2
TGCAGTGCAAGTTATCCGAATAGCGGGAGCGTCTACGAGCAGTACTTC
CSASYPNSGSVYEQYF
>TRBJ2-7|NA|TRBV11-2|NA
TGTGCCAGCAGCTTAGAAGCCCAGGGAGGCGAGCAGTACTTC
CASSLEAQGGEQYF
>TRBJ2-3|NA|TRBV6-5|NA
TGTGCCAGCAAAGGGAGAGGCACAGATACGCAGTATTTT
CASKGRGTDTQYF
>TRBJ1-1|NA|TRBV29-1|NA
TGCAGCGTCCATGGGCCGGGACTCGAAACTTTCTTT
CSVHGPGLETFF
>TRBJ2-2|NA|TRBV2|NA
TGTGCCAGCACGTTACAGGGCATGGAGGCCGGGGAGCTGTTTTTT
CASTLQGMEAGELFF
>TRBJ2-1|NA|TRBV27|TRBD2
TGTGCCAGCAGTTTTGGACTAGCGGGAGAGCAGTTCTTC
CASSFGLAGEQFF
>TRBJ2-1|NA|TRBV18|NA
TGTGCCAGCTCACTCCTTGTAGGGGACAATGAGCAGTTCTTC
CASSLLVGDNEQFF
>TRBJ2-5|NA|TRBV5-4|NA
TGTGCCAGCAGCGCCCAAACAGGGAAAGAGACCCAGTACTTC
CASSAQTGKETQYF
>TRBJ2-7|NA|TRBV2|TRBD2
TGTGCCAGCGGGCTCAGCGGGAGTGTCGCCTACGAGCAGTACTTC
CASGLSGSVAYEQYF
>TRBJ2-1|NA|TRBV11-2|TRBD1
TGTGCCAGCAGCTTAGCCGACAGGGCTGAGCAGTTCTTC
CASSLADRAEQFF
>TRBJ2-2|NA|TRBV19|NA
TGTGCCAGTACCAGAACCGGGGAGCTGTTTTTT
CASTRTGELFF
>TRBJ2-1|NA|TRBV7-3|TRBD2
TGTGCCAGCAGCTCGCGACTAGCGGAGGGAGAGCAGTTCTTC
CASSSRLAEGEQFF
>TRBJ1-3|few|TRBV5-1|TRBD1
TGCGCCAGCAGCCAGGGGGGCTCTGGAAACACCATATATTTT
CASSQGGSGNTIYF
>TRBJ2-2|NA|TRBV4-1|NA
TGCGCCAGCAGCCAAGATAGACTGAACACCGGGGAGCTGTTTTTT
CASSQDRLNTGELFF
>TRBJ1-5|NA|TRBV2|TRBD1
TGTGCCAGCAGTGGACAGGGCGCTTATAGCAATCAGCCCCAGCATTTT
CASSGQGAYSNQPQHF
>TRBJ2-1|NA|TRBV6-5|TRBD2
TGTGCCAGCAGTAAACCCGGGACTACCGAGCAGTTCTTC
CASSKPGTTEQFF
>TRBJ1-2|NA|TRBV4-2|TRBD1
TGTGCCAGCAGCCTTGGGACAGGGTCTAACTATGGCTACACCTTC
CASSLGTGSNYGYTF
>TRBJ2-3|NA|TRBV7-2|NA
TGTGCCAGCAGCTTAGCGCGAGACAGGCTCAACGCGCAGTATTTT
CASSLARDRLNAQYF
>TRBJ2-7|NA|TRBV18|TRBD1
TGTGCCAGCTCACCAGGACAGGGGTTAGAGCAGTACTTC
CASSPGQGLEQYF
>TRBJ2-1|NA|TRBV27|NA
TGTGCCAGCAGTCGAGACAGGCCCTCCTACAATGAGCAGTTCTTC
CASSRDRPSYNEQFF
>TRBJ2-5|NA|TRBV9|TRBD2
TGTGCCAGCAGCGTAGGCCCGGGAGGGAGTCAAGAGACCCAGTACTTC
CASSVGPGGSQETQYF
>TRBJ1-2|NA|TRBV24-1|NA
TGTGCCACCAGTGACCAAACCGGCCTCCCGGGAGGCTACACCTTC
CATSDQTGLPGGYTF
>TRBJ2-3|NA|TRBV20-1|NA
TGCAGTGTCCAGGGCGGAGATACGCAGTATTTT
CSVQGGDTQYF
>TRBJ2-1|once|TRBV5-1|TRBD2
TGCGCCAGCAGCTTGGCGTTAGCGGGAGGGGTTGAGCAGTTCTTC
CASSLALAGGVEQFF
>TRBJ2-2|NA|TRBV19|TRBD2
TGTGCCAGTAGTTTTACAACGGGAGGGCCTAACACCGGGGAGCTGTTTTTT
CASSFTTGGPNTGELFF
>TRBJ2-5|NA|TRBV5-1|NA
TGCGCCAGCAGCCCCACGGGGGAGACCCAGTACTTC
CASSPTGETQYF
>TRBJ2-7|few|TRBV13|NA
TGTGCCAGCAGCTTAGGGGACAAGAGCGAGCAGTACTTC
CASSLGDKSEQYF
>TRBJ2-6|NA|TRBV7-9|TRBD1
TGTGCCAGCAGCCCCCGGGACAGGGACTCTGGGGCCAACGTCCTGACTTTC
CASSPRDRDSGANVLTF
>TRBJ2-2|NA|TRBV19|TRBD2
TGTGCCAGTAGTATTCCCTCCGCGACTAGCGGGAGGTCCGGGGAGCTGTTTTTT
CASSIPSATSGRSGELFF
>TRBJ2-7|NA|TRBV5-4|NA
TGTGCCAGCAGCCGAAGGGGGGACTACCTTACCTACGAGCAGTACTTC
CASSRRGDYLTYEQYF
>TRBJ1-1|few|TRBV2|TRBD1
TGTGCCAGCGGAGGGACAGGGGGCTGGGACACTGAAGCTTTCTTT
CASGGTGGWDTEAFF
>TRBJ1-1|NA|TRBV6-4|NA
TGTGCCAGCAGTGAGGGGCCCCAGGAGAACACTGAAGCTTTCTTT
CASSEGPQENTEAFF
>TRBJ2-7|NA|TRBV2|TRBD2
TGTGCCAGCGGCGCTAGCGGGTACGAGCAGTACTTC
CASGASGYEQYF
>TRBJ2-7|NA|TRBV19|TRBD1
TGTGCCAGTAGTCCCGGGACAGGGCCCTACGAGCAGTACTTC
CASSPGTGPYEQYF
>TRBJ2-2|NA|TRBV5-4|NA
TGTGCCAGCAGCTCCAAGGATACGGGACTTCAGAACACCGGGGAGCTGTTTTTT
CASSSKDTGLQNTGELFF
>TRBJ1-6|NA|TRBV3-1/TRBV3-2|NA
TGTGCCAGCAGCCAATTGGGGGGGAATAATTCACCCCTCCACTTT
CASSQLGGNNSPLHF
>TRBJ2-2|NA|TRBV24-1|NA
TGTGCCACCAGTGATAAAAGGGGCTGGACCGGGGAGCTGTTTTTT
CATSDKRGWTGELFF